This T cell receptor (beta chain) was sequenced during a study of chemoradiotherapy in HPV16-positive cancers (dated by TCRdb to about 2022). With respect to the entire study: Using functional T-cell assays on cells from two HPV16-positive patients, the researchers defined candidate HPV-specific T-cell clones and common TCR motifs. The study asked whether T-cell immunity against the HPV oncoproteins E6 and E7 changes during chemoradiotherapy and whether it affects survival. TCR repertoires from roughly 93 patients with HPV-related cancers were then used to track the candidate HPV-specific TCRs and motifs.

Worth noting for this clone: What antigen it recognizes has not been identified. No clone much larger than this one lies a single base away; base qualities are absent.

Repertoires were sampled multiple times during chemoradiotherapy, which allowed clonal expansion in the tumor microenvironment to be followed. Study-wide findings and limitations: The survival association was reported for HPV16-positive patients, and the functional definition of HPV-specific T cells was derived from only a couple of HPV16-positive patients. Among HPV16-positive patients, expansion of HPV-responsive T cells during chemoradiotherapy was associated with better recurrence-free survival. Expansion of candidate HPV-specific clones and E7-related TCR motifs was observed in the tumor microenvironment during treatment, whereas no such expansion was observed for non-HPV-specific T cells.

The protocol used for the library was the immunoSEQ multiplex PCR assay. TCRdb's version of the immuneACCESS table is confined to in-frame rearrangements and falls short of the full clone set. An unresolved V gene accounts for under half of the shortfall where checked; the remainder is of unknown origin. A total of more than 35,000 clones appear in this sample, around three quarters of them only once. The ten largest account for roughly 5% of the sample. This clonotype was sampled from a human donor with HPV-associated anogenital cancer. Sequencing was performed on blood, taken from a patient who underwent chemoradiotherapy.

The DNA sequence follows: TGTGCCAGCAACGAGAGGGCGGTCGGAAACACCATATATTTT. Its protein reads: CASNERAVGNTIYF. The sequence is built from TRBV7-9 and TRBJ1-3, with an unclear D gene assignment. V loses 7 bases of germline sequence and J loses 4 bases, and the interval between the two ends is 14 bases. The CDR3, from cysteine to phenylalanine, totals 14 residues. The read is trimmed to its CDR3 DNA, 42 bases read in frame from base 1. Taken from the germline V gene (reference sequence), the CDR1 and CDR2 loops are SEHNR and FQNEAQ.